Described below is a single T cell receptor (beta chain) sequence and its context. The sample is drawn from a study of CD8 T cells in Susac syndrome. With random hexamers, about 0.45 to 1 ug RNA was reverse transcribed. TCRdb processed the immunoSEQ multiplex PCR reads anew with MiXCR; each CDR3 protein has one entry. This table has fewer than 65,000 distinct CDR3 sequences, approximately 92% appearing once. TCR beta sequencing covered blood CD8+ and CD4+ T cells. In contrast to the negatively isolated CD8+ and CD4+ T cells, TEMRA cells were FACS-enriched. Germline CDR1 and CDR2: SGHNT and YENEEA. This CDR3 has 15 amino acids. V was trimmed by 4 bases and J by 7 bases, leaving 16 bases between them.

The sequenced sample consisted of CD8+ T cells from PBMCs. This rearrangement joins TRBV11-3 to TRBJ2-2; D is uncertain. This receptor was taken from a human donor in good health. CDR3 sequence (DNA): TGTGCCAGCAGCTCCCGGACCGGGCAGGTCGGGGAGCTGTTTTTT. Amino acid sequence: CASSSRTGQVGELFF.